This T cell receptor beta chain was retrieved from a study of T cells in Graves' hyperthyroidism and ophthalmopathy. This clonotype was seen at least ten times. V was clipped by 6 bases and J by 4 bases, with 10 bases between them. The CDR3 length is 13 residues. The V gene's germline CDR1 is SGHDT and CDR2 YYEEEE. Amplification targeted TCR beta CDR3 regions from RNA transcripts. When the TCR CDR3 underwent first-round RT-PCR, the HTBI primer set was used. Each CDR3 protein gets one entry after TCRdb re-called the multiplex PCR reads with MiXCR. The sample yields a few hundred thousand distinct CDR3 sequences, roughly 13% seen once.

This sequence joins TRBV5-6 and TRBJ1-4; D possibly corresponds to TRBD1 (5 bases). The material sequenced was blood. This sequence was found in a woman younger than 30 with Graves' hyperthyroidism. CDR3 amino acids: CASKYQGNEKLFF. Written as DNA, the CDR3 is TGTGCCAGCAAATACCAGGGTAATGAAAAACTGTTTTTT. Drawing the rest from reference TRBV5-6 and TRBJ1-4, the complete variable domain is DAGVTQSPTHLIKTRGQQVTLRCSPKSGHDTVSWYQQALGQGPQFIFQYYEEEERQRGNFPDRFSGHQFPNYSSELNVNALLLGDSALYLCASKYQGNEKLFFGSGTQLSVL.